This T cell receptor (beta chain) was recorded in a study of blood T cells in healthy people across ages. Study-wide results and limits: Researchers said unsorted PBMCs prevented a conclusive naive versus antigen-experienced comparison.

This clonotype was counted only a few times. The antigen is undetermined. In terms of origin and age, donors were healthy Caucasian individuals from Russia aged 6 to 90. Through a sample-barcoded 5' primer and a J-beta primer mix, a second PCR was run for roughly 6 to 12 cycles. Each CDR3 protein is one row after TCRdb ran MiXCR on the 5' RACE reads. This table has around 1,800,000 distinct CDR3 sequences, around 42% appearing once. This CDR3 spans 13 amino acids. Germline loops: CDR1 MNHEY, CDR2 SMNVEV (reference sequence). Trimming took 5 bases from V and 6 from J, leaving 11 bases between them. The TCR was taken from a human donor in good health. This chain links TRBV27 with TRBJ1-5; D not resolved. The sample was blood. This CDR3 is CASSPRWGQPQHF. The CDR3 bases are TGTGCCAGCAGTCCCCGTTGGGGTCAGCCCCAGCATTTT.